A single sample is the source of the 12 T cell receptor beta chains below, sequenced in a study of cytomegalovirus exposure and HLA in healthy donors. This PCR relied on a set of 60 Vbeta primers and 13 Jbeta primers. Sequenced by immunoSEQ multiplex PCR; TCRdb stores in-frame clones only, minus some. Of some 250,000 clones listed, about 80% were seen once; the top ten hold 7% to 9%. The sample was PBMCs. These receptors were obtained from a woman aged 55 to 70 in good health and CMV-seropositive.

This clone was found a few times. The chain uses TRBV18 and TRBJ1-5, with D tentatively TRBD1 (6 bases). The germline V gene encodes CDR1 KGHSH and CDR2 LQKENI. V was cut by 6 bases and J by 6 bases, with 18 bases left in between. The CDR3 is 15 amino acids. The CDR3 here is CASSPTGIHTQPQHF. The CDR3 coding sequence is TGTGCCAGCTCGCCTACAGGGATTCACACTCAGCCCCAGCATTTT.

The chain joins TRBV5-5 to TRBJ2-7, with a tentative D call TRBD2 (6 bases). The CDR3 contains 12 residues. Deletions cut 2 bases from V and 7 bases from J, with 10 bases between. Per the germline V gene, CDR1 is SGHKS and CDR2 is YYEKEE (reference sequence). CDR3 nucleotides: TGTGCCAGCAGCTTTCTGGCGGGGGAGCAGTACTTC. It codes for CASSFLAGEQYF.

The J gene is TRBJ2-7, the V gene TRBV5-1; 8 positions agree with TRBD2. This CDR3 has 16 residues. J was trimmed by 3 bases and V by 0 bases; bases with no gene match: 8. The germline CDR1 and CDR2 sequences are SGHRS and YFSETQ. CDR3 DNA: TGCGCCAGCAGCTTGGACCCAATTAGCGGGATCTACGAGCAGTACTTC. The encoded protein is CASSLDPISGIYEQYF.

The chain has TRBV2 and TRBJ1-2, with a weak D call TRBD1 (5 bases). The CDR3 consists of 15 residues. In germline, CDR1 is SNHLY, CDR2 FYNNEI. V gave up 7 bases and J gave up 2 bases, with 17 bases separating them. The CDR3 protein is CASTGGTVINYGYTF. The CDR3, as DNA: TGTGCCAGCACGGGGGGGACGGTTATAAACTATGGCTACACCTTC.

The chain joins TRBV6-4 to TRBJ2-1; 10 bases match TRBD2. CDR1 is MRHNA, CDR2 SNTAGT, per germline. The length of the CDR3 is 17 residues. Trimming cost V 0 bases and J 0 bases; bases outside gene matches: 2. The CDR3: CASSDSKREGSYNEQFF. DNA for the CDR3: TGTGCCAGCAGTGACTCCAAGCGGGAGGGCTCCTACAATGAGCAGTTCTTC.

This chain joins TRBV19 and TRBJ1-2, with D perhaps TRBD1 (5 bases). Germline loops: CDR1 LNHDA, CDR2 SQIVND (reference sequence). The CDR3 has 15 amino acids. V lost 6 bases to trimming and J lost 0 bases, with 14 bases between them. CDR3 protein: CASSHPPGTNYGYTF. The DNA of the CDR3 is TGTGCCAGTAGCCACCCTCCAGGGACTAACTATGGCTACACCTTC.

The chain joins TRBV28 to TRBJ2-5; the match to TRBD2 covers 14 bases. The germline V gene encodes CDR1 MDHEN and CDR2 SYDVKM. CDR3 length equals 20 residues. The trim removed 4 bases at V and 5 bases at J, leaving 18 bases unmatched. CDR3 region: CASSYLSGTSGSFGRETQYF. The CDR3 nucleotides read TGTGCCAGCAGTTACCTATCCGGGACTAGCGGGAGTTTTGGCCGGGAGACCCAGTACTTC. Complete variable domain (other parts from reference TRBV28 and TRBJ2-5): DVKVTQSSRYLVKRTGEKVFLECVQDMDHENMFWYRQDPGLGLRLIYFSYDVKMKEKGDIPEGYSVSREKKERFSLILESASTNQTSMYLCASSYLSGTSGSFGRETQYFGPGTRLLVL.

The CDR3 DNA sequence: TGTGCCAGCAGTCCACCACAGGGGACCCACGAGCAGTACTTC. Translated: CASSPPQGTHEQYF. V is TRBV27 and J is TRBJ2-7; 7 bases align to TRBD1. Per germline, CDR1 MNHEY and CDR2 SMNVEV (reference sequence). Trimming cost V 5 bases and J 5 bases; bases outside gene matches: 9. CDR3 length: 14 residues.

Only a few counts were recorded for this clone. The rearrangement links TRBV19 to TRBJ2-5; 10 bases agree with TRBD2. The last part of the DNA fits TRBJ2-7 better; the J call may be wrong. Germline V gene lookup returns CDR1 LNHDA and CDR2 SQIVND (reference sequence). This CDR3 spans 16 amino acids. The CDR3: CASSIGGTSGTYEQYF. CDR3 bases: TGTGCCAGTAGTATAGGAGGCACTAGCGGGACCTACGAGCAGTACTTC.

The J gene is TRBJ2-2, the V gene TRBV7-9; D unclear. This CDR3 comprises 12 residues. Germline loops: CDR1 SEHNR, CDR2 FQNEAQ (reference sequence). V lost 10 bases and J 6 bases, leaving 12 bases between the germline ends. CDR3: CATRPGPGELFF. CDR3 nucleotide sequence: TGTGCCACCAGGCCAGGTCCCGGGGAGCTGTTTTTT. Supplemented by reference TRBV7-9 and TRBJ2-2, the full variable domain reads DTGVSQNPRHKITKRGQNVTFRCDPISEHNRLYWYRQTLGQGPEFLTYFQNEAQLEKSRLLSDRFSAERPKGSFSTLEIQRTEQGDSAMYLCATRPGPGELFFGEGSRLTVL.

The chain is built from TRBV18 and TRBJ2-7; 7 bases are a match to TRBD2. J lost 0 bases, V lost 3 bases, and 2 bases had no gene match. The CDR3 has 14 residues. Germline-derived CDR1 and CDR2 are KGHSH and LQKENI. CDR3 nucleotide sequence: TGTGCCAGCTCACCGTCGGGGGGCTCCTACGAGCAGTACTTC. Translated: CASSPSGGSYEQYF. The full variable domain, rest sourced from reference TRBV18 and TRBJ2-7, is NAGVMQNPRHLVRRRGQEARLRCSPMKGHSHVYWYRQLPEEGLKFMVYLQKENIIDESGMPKERFSAEFPKEGPSILRIQQVVRGDSAAYFCASSPSGGSYEQYFGPGTRLTVT.

The rearrangement joins TRBV7-9 to TRBJ1-1; no clear D. CDR3 length: 18 residues. CDR1 and CDR2 from the germline V gene are SEHNR and FQNEAQ (reference sequence). V dropped 4 bases and J dropped 0 bases, with 21 bases sitting between them. CDR3 sequence (DNA): TGTGCCAGCAGCTCCTTTCCTCTGGCAGGCCAGATGAACACTGAAGCTTTCTTT. Translated: CASSSFPLAGQMNTEAFF.